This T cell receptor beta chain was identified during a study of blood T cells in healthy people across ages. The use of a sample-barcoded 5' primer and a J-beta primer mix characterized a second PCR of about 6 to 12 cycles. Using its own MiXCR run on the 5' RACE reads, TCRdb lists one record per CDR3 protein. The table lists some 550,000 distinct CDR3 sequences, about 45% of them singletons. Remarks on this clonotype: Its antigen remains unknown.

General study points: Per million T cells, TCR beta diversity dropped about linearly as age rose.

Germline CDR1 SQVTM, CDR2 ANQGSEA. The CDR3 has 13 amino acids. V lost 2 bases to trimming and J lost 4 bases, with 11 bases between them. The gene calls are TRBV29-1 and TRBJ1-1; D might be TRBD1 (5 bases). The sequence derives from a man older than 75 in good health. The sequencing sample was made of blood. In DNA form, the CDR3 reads TGCAGCGTTGAAAGGCAGGGATTCACTGAAGCTTTCTTT. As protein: CSVERQGFTEAFF.